This T cell receptor (beta chain) is from a study of T cell responses to AZD1222 COVID-19 vaccine. About the research overall: Second doses at about 4 or about 12 weeks were pooled. Findings and caveats of the study: Only a handful of people who got AZD1222 tested seropositive at baseline.

Sequencing was performed with immunoSEQ multiplex PCR; in TCRdb, only in-frame clones are kept and a portion is missing. The table lists about 120,000 clones, 90% to 95% of them singletons. The length of the CDR3 is 14 residues. The germline V and J ends were trimmed by 4 bases and 3 bases, with 13 bases remaining between them. Per germline, CDR1 MNHEY and CDR2 SMNVEV (reference sequence). Details on this clone: Its specificity is unknown.

The chain is built from TRBV27 and TRBJ2-7; D remains ambiguous. The sequences come from peripheral blood, collected on day 0 of AZD1222 vaccination. The TCR sequence derives from an adult in good health. CDR3 DNA: TGTGCCAGCAGTTCGACCCTAAATCTCTACGAGCAGTACTTC. It specifies CASSSTLNLYEQYF.